Here is one T cell receptor beta chain with its context. Which cohort a participant joined came from the clinical history participants gave. Assay: immunoSEQ multiplex PCR; the TCRdb copy retains only in-frame clones and omits some. The sample gives 150,000 to 200,000 clones, 84% of which show up once; approximately 8% is in the top ten. These data come from a study of blood T cell repertoires in COVID-19. Turning to the study itself: PBMCs, B-cell-depleted T cells, or T cells provided the cDNA or gDNA that made up the material.

The ends were cut back, 5 bases at V and 1 base at J, with 2 bases in the middle. The CDR3 has 11 residues. The germline V gene encodes CDR1 LNHDA and CDR2 SQIVND (reference sequence). Sequencing was done on a sample of PBMCs or T cells enriched from blood (not recorded which). This TCR was recovered from a woman aged 45-65 years who had recovered from COVID-19. The chain employs TRBV19 and TRBJ1-2; D remains unclear. The CDR3 DNA reads as TGTGCCAGTAGTCGTAACTATGGCTACACCTTC. It is translated as CASSRNYGYTF. The whole variable domain, filled in from reference TRBV19 and TRBJ1-2, reads DGGITQSPKYLFRKEGQNVTLSCEQNLNHDAMYWYRQDPGQGLRLIYYSQIVNDFQKGDIAEGYSVSREKKESFPLTVTSAQKNPTAFYLCASSRNYGYTFGSGTRLTVV.